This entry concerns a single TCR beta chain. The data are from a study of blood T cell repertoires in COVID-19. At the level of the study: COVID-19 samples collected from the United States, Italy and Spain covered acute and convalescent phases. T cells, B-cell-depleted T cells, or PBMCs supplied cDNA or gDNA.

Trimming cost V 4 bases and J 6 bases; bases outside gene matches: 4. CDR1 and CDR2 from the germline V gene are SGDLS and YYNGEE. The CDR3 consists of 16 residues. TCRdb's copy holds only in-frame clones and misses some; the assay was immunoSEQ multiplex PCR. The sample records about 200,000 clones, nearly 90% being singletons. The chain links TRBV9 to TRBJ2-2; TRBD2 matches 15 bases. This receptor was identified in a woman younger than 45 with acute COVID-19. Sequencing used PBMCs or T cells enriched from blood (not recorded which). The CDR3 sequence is CASSPRTSGGAGELFF. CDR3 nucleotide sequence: TGTGCCAGCAGCCCCCGGACTAGCGGGGGGGCCGGGGAGCTGTTTTTT. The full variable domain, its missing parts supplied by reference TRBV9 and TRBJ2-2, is DSGVTQTPKHLITATGQRVTLRCSPRSGDLSVYWYQQSLDQGLQFLIQYYNGEERAKGNILERFSAQQFPDLHSELNLSSLELGDSALYFCASSPRTSGGAGELFFGEGSRLTVL.